This TCR beta chain was retrieved from a study of cytomegalovirus exposure and HLA in healthy donors. With V trimmed by 5 bases and J by 0 bases, 6 bases remained unmatched. This CDR3 comprises 16 residues. Germline V gene data show CDR1 as SGHVS and CDR2 as FQNEAQ. Remarks on this clone: Antigen specificity is unknown.

Amplification used 60 Vbeta primers and 13 Jbeta primers. Repertoires were generated with immunoSEQ multiplex PCR, while TCRdb's copy carries only in-frame clones and drops some. The repertoire holds 80,000 to 100,000 clones, with 77% as singletons. Overall study results and limits: With later analysis, a missense DCLRE1C variant became linked to TCR beta V- and J-gene trimming. Listed as cytomegalovirus-associated were 170 or so TCR beta chains.

The V call is TRBV7-8, the J call TRBJ1-3; 8 nucleotides match TRBD1. The receptor was isolated from a man between 50 and 59 years old in good health and CMV-seropositive. Sequencing used PBMCs. This CDR3 reads CASSPGQAFSGNTIYF. The CDR3 DNA is TGTGCCAGCAGCCCGGGACAGGCCTTCTCTGGAAACACCATATATTTT.